This T cell receptor (delta chain) was sequenced during a study of gamma-delta chains in newborns, infants, children. About the research overall: Microbial exposure reportedly drives polyclonal innate γδ T cell expansion after birth.

The germline CDR1 and CDR2 sequences are GEAIGNYY and EKD. This CDR3 region has 18 residues. This clone has more than one count but fewer than ten. A much larger clonotype is one base distant, so this may be a read error. In the same sample, other DNA sequences code for this CDR3. TCRdb called clones from the reads again using CATT. The repertoire holds about 8,500 delta-chain clones, with 3% to 4% as singletons. This TCR was recovered from a child who was a newborn, infant or young child, either healthy, febrile or measles-vaccinated (not recorded which). Input material: blood. The gene calls are TRDV2 and TRDJ3, with D possibly being TRDD3 (6 bases). The CDR3 nucleotides are TGTGCCTGTGACACCTGGGGATCCAGCTCCTGGGACACCCGACAGATGTTCTTC. Encoded protein: CACDTWGSSSWDTRQMFF.